A single sample gave rise to the 30 T cell receptor beta chains below, sequenced in a study of shared clonotypes between healthy human individuals. Using immunoSEQ multiplex PCR, the repertoire was profiled, and TCRdb retains in-frame clones only, with some absent. The sample yields under 850,000 clones, around 77% seen once. The specimen was memory CD4+ T cells sorted from blood. Subset noted: CD45RA-negative fraction. The origin of the receptors is a woman in her 30s in good health.

The chain uses TRBV6-1 and TRBJ2-1; 11 bases fit TRBD2. The CDR3 loop spans 14 amino acids. The trim removed 7 bases at V and 9 bases at J, leaving 8 bases unmatched. The germline V gene has CDR1 MNHNS and CDR2 SASEGT. CDR3 nucleotide sequence: TGTGCCAGCACGCGGCTAGCGGGAGGACGTGAGCAGTTCTTC. It yields the protein CASTRLAGGREQFF.

On this clone: Other DNA sequences of this sample code for an identical CDR3. The chain joins TRBV5-1 to TRBJ1-1, with D hard to call. The germline V gene has CDR1 SGHRS and CDR2 YFSETQ. Trimming pared 0 bases from V and 4 bases from J, leaving 7 bases between. The CDR3 has 13 residues. CDR3 protein: CASSLEGTTEAFF. The CDR3 bases are TGCGCCAGCAGCTTGGAGGGCACCACTGAAGCTTTCTTT.

There are a few counts of this clone. The chain has TRBV6-5 and TRBJ2-7; TRBD2 might be the D (6 bases). This CDR3 has 16 amino acids. From germline, CDR1 is MNHEY and CDR2 SVGAGI. Trimming stripped 0 bases from V and 3 bases from J, with 15 bases between. The CDR3 loop reads CASSYSGSGTFYEQYF. The CDR3 nucleotides read TGTGCCAGCAGTTACTCAGGGTCAGGGACTTTCTACGAGCAGTACTTC.

The rearrangement joins TRBV10-3 to TRBJ1-1; 8 bases align to TRBD1. Germline V lookup: CDR1 ENHRY, CDR2 SYGVKD. This CDR3 is built from 14 residues. V lost 2 bases to trimming and J lost 7 bases; unmatched junction nucleotides: 6. CDR3 loop: CAISETGGVVEAFF. In DNA form, the CDR3 reads TGTGCCATCAGTGAGACAGGGGGGGTGGTTGAAGCTTTCTTT.

This chain links TRBV28 with TRBJ2-2; no clear D. This CDR3 region has 13 residues. CDR1 is MDHEN and CDR2 is SYDVKM in the germline V gene. V was trimmed by 3 bases and J by 3 bases, leaving 5 bases between them. CDR3 coding DNA: TGTGCCAGCAGTTTCTGGGACACCGGGGAGCTGTTTTTT. Protein sequence: CASSFWDTGELFF.

A word on this clone: One junction end does not reproduce the germline sequence, and a read error may be involved. The rearrangement uses TRBV20-1 and TRBJ2-3; D is uncertain. This CDR3 region has 8 residues. From germline, CDR1 is DFQATT and CDR2 SNEGSKA (reference sequence). The DNA for the CDR3 is TGCAGTGCCGAGGAGACGGTATTT. Residues: CSAEETVF.

About this clone: This sample includes further DNA sequences coding for the same CDR3. This chain uses TRBV5-1 with TRBJ2-7, with TRBD1 identical over 9 bases. The CDR3 length is 14 residues. The V and J ends lost 0 bases and 4 bases, in that order; junction bases with no gene match: 2. Per germline, CDR1 SGHRS and CDR2 YFSETQ. CDR3 bases: TGCGCCAGCAGCTTGGGTGGACAGGGGTACGAGCAGTACTTC. Protein product: CASSLGGQGYEQYF.

Details on this clone: One base away lies a much larger clone, so this may be a sequencing read error. The J gene is TRBJ1-2, the V gene TRBV5-1, with 10 bases that match TRBD1. The CDR3 totals 15 residues. V gave up 0 bases and J gave up 1 base; unmatched junction bases: 0. Germline V CDR1 and CDR2: SGHRS, YFSETQ. CDR3 nucleotide sequence: TGCGCCAGCAGCTTGGGGGACAGGGGTAACTATGGCTACACCTTC. Amino acids: CASSLGDRGNYGYTF.

The rearrangement uses TRBV5-4 and TRBJ1-4, with 7 positions matching TRBD1. CDR1 is SGHNT and CDR2 is YYREEE in the germline V gene (reference sequence). The CDR3 sequence is 14 residues long. The V gene end was trimmed by 0 bases and the J gene end by 9 bases; junction bases not matched to a gene: 5. In DNA, the CDR3 is TGTGCCAGCAGCTTGGTGGGACAGAGGCAAAAACTGTTTTTT. This gives the protein CASSLVGQRQKLFF.

The chain links TRBV18 to TRBJ1-1; D is unresolved. CDR1 KGHSH and CDR2 LQKENI come from the germline V gene. The CDR3 covers 14 residues. The V gene lost 2 bases and the J gene lost 2 bases, with 9 bases spanning the gap. CDR3 region: CASSPAQLNTEAFF. The CDR3 DNA is TGTGCCAGCTCACCAGCTCAGCTTAACACTGAAGCTTTCTTT.

The gene calls are TRBV6-5 and TRBJ1-1; unclear D gene. The V gene's germline CDR1 is MNHEY and CDR2 SVGAGI. The V and J ends lost 5 bases and 11 bases respectively, with 21 bases between them. The CDR3 contains 14 residues. The CDR3 nucleotides are TGTGCCAGCAGTCACCCGAGCAGGCCGACCGGTGCTTTCTTT. This gives the protein CASSHPSRPTGAFF.

The chain employs TRBV10-1 and TRBJ2-2, with TRBD2 matching over 9 bases. The CDR3 sequence is 15 residues long. The V and J ends lost 0 bases and 7 bases, in that order; junction bases with no gene match: 3. CDR1 is WNHNN and CDR2 is SYGVQD in the germline V gene (reference sequence). The CDR3 DNA sequence: TGCGCCAGCAGTGAGTCGACTAGCGGTAGCGGGGAGCTGTTTTTT. It specifies CASSESTSGSGELFF.

The rearrangement joins TRBV15 to TRBJ2-5; D remains ambiguous. This CDR3 is 15 amino acids long. CDR1 is LNHNV and CDR2 is YYDKDF in the germline V gene (reference sequence). Trimming pared 5 bases from V and 1 base from J, leaving 14 bases between. The CDR3 sequence is CATSQPTSLQETQYF. The CDR3 DNA reads TGTGCCACCAGCCAACCGACCTCCCTCCAAGAGACCCAGTACTTC.

The J gene is TRBJ2-7, the V gene TRBV27; 8 positions agree with TRBD2. Germline CDR1 MNHEY, CDR2 SMNVEV (reference sequence). The CDR3 extends over 15 amino acids. V trimming: 5 bases; J trimming: 3 bases; junction bases outside the gene matches: 9. The CDR3 sequence is CASSTLAGSFYEQYF. The CDR3 coding sequence is TGTGCCAGCAGTACCTTAGCGGGGTCCTTCTACGAGCAGTACTTC.

This clone was seen only a few times. Distinct nucleotide sequences in the sample also encode this CDR3. The chain combines TRBV7-3 with TRBJ1-1; D not certain. Germline values: CDR1 SGHTA, CDR2 FQGTGA. There are 13 residues in the CDR3. V was shortened by 5 bases and J by 3 bases, with 10 bases between the two germline ends. The CDR3 here is CASSTQADTEAFF. The CDR3, as DNA: TGTGCCAGCAGCACCCAGGCTGACACTGAAGCTTTCTTT.

CDR3 sequence (DNA): TGCGCCAGCACCGTAGCGGGAGGGGCCTACGAGCAGTACTTC. It translates to CASTVAGGAYEQYF. This sequence joins TRBV5-1 and TRBJ2-7, with 11 bases matching TRBD2. The CDR3 spans 14 residues. Germline lookup yields CDR1 SGHRS and CDR2 YFSETQ. Unmatched junction bases numbered 4, after V lost 6 bases and J lost 2 bases.

About this clone itself: The same CDR3 is also encoded by other DNA sequences in this sample. The chain combines TRBV2 with TRBJ1-4, with 11 bases fitting TRBD1. CDR1 and CDR2 from the germline V gene are SNHLY and FYNNEI. The CDR3 is 14 residues long. The V segment lost 6 bases and the J segment 5 bases; nucleotides outside the gene matches: 2. The CDR3: CASSRDRGNEKLFF. The DNA of the CDR3 is TGTGCCAGCAGCCGGGACAGGGGGAATGAAAAACTGTTTTTT.

The chain is built from TRBV5-1 and TRBJ2-2, with 14 nucleotides matching TRBD2. Germline V CDR1 and CDR2: SGHRS, YFSETQ. V trimming: 4 bases; J trimming: 2 bases; junction bases outside the gene matches: 7. This CDR3 contains 18 residues. In DNA form, the CDR3 reads TGCGCCAGCAGCACCCGACTAGCGGGAGGGCCAAACACCGGGGAGCTGTTTTTT. Its translation: CASSTRLAGGPNTGELFF.

The CDR3 protein is CASSLRTSGRYNEQFF. The CDR3 DNA follows: TGTGCCAGCAGTCTCCGGACTAGCGGGAGATACAATGAGCAGTTCTTC. The chain recombines TRBV28 with TRBJ2-1; 13 nucleotides align to TRBD2. This CDR3 has 16 residues. The germline V gene encodes CDR1 MDHEN and CDR2 SYDVKM. The V gene end was trimmed by 5 bases and the J gene end by 4 bases; junction bases not matched to a gene: 5.

This chain joins TRBV4-2 and TRBJ1-1; D is uncertain. CDR1 is LGHNA, CDR2 YNFKEQ, per germline. CDR3 length: 15 residues. V was trimmed by 4 bases and J by 2 bases, leaving 14 bases between them. The CDR3 is CASSRPADQNTEAFF. The CDR3 bases are TGTGCCAGCAGCCGTCCCGCAGATCAAAACACTGAAGCTTTCTTT.

The CDR3 DNA follows: TGCGCCAGCAGCTTGGGGGTCATCGTGGGAGAGGGTAATGAGCAGTTCTTC. Translating gives CASSLGVIVGEGNEQFF. The V and J genes are TRBV5-1 and TRBJ2-1; possible D gene TRBD2, 5 bases. Germline V lookup: CDR1 SGHRS, CDR2 YFSETQ. The CDR3 covers 17 residues. Trimming stripped 0 bases from V and 7 bases from J, with 20 bases between.

The chain combines TRBV28 with TRBJ1-5; tentatively, D is TRBD1 (5 bases). Germline V CDR1 and CDR2: MDHEN, SYDVKM. Trimming stripped 1 base from V and 7 bases from J, with 14 bases between. This CDR3 region has 15 residues. This chain's CDR3 is CASSLSDGRDQPQHF. The CDR3, as DNA: TGTGCCAGCAGTTTATCAGACGGGAGGGACCAGCCCCAGCATTTT.

The chain links TRBV5-1 to TRBJ2-7; 9 nucleotides align to TRBD1. V lost 0 bases and J lost 3; bases outside the gene matches: 13. Germline V gene data show CDR1 as SGHRS and CDR2 as YFSETQ. The CDR3 contains 18 residues. The CDR3 sequence is CASSLGYWTGDRIYEQYF. The DNA of the CDR3 is TGCGCCAGCAGCTTGGGGTATTGGACAGGGGATCGGATCTACGAGCAGTACTTC.

The gene calls are TRBV5-8 and TRBJ2-7; 10 nucleotides line up with TRBD1. This CDR3 has 14 amino acids. J lost 6 bases, V lost 0 bases, and 3 bases had no gene match. Germline V CDR1 and CDR2: SGHTS, YDEGEE. The CDR3 bases are TGTGCCAGCAGCTTGGTCGGGACAGGGGCCGAGCAGTACTTC. Translating gives CASSLVGTGAEQYF. The variable domain in full, completed from reference TRBV5-8 and TRBJ2-7, reads EAGVTQSPTHLIKTRGQQATLRCSPISGHTSVYWYQQALGLGLQFLLWYDEGEERNRGNFPPRFSGRQFPNYSSELNVNALELEDSALYLCASSLVGTGAEQYFGPGTRLTVT.

The rearrangement joins TRBV18 to TRBJ2-3, with 12 positions matching TRBD2. Trimming removed 3 bases from V and 5 bases from J; junction bases left unmatched: 6. The CDR3 totals 16 residues. Per germline, CDR1 KGHSH and CDR2 LQKENI. The CDR3 coding sequence is TGTGCCAGCTCACCCGACCTGGGACTAGCGGGAGATACGCAGTATTTT. Translated, it gives CASSPDLGLAGDTQYF.

The chain employs TRBV7-8 and TRBJ2-1; D perhaps matches TRBD2 (5 bases). The CDR3 has 16 amino acids. The ends were cut back, 5 bases at V and 0 bases at J, with 14 bases in the middle. Germline CDR1 and CDR2: SGHVS and FQNEAQ. The CDR3 spells CASSPAGAPSYNEQFF. DNA of the CDR3: TGTGCCAGCAGCCCGGCGGGCGCGCCCTCCTACAATGAGCAGTTCTTC.

This clone came up once. The rearrangement uses TRBV28 and TRBJ2-7; 8 bases map to TRBD2. The CDR3 contains 14 residues. Trimming cost V 6 bases and J 6 bases; bases outside gene matches: 10. The germline gives CDR1 MDHEN, CDR2 SYDVKM. Here the CDR3 reads CASSSRTSRREQYF. Here the CDR3 DNA reads TGTGCCAGCAGCTCCCGGACTAGCCGGCGCGAGCAGTACTTC.

The chain has TRBV2 and TRBJ1-4; D not certain. Deletions cut 1 base from V and 8 bases from J, with 14 bases between. Germline V gene data show CDR1 as SNHLY and CDR2 as FYNNEI. There are 15 residues in the CDR3. Written as DNA, the CDR3 is TGTGCCAGCAGTGAAGGCCACGCGGGGTACGAAAAACTGTTTTTT. The encoded protein is CASSEGHAGYEKLFF.

The V and J genes are TRBV19 and TRBJ2-7; D not resolved. The germline V and J ends were trimmed by 6 bases and 2 bases, with 14 bases remaining between them. The CDR3 has 14 amino acids. Germline V gene sequence: CDR1 LNHDA, CDR2 SQIVND (reference sequence). CDR3 nucleotides: TGTGCCAGTAGGGAACAGAGGACGACCTACGAGCAGTACTTC. It specifies CASREQRTTYEQYF.

Regarding this clone: Other nucleotide sequences from this sample produce the same CDR3. V usage is TRBV7-8 and J usage is TRBJ2-7, with 10 bases aligning to TRBD1. In germline, CDR1 is SGHVS, CDR2 FQNEAQ. Trimming at V came to 4 bases and at J to 3 bases, leaving 3 bases not matched to a gene. The CDR3 length is 14 residues. This CDR3 is CASSSRTGGYEQYF. CDR3 in DNA: TGTGCCAGCAGCTCGAGGACAGGGGGCTACGAGCAGTACTTC.